The sample holds a few counts of the clone carrying this TCR beta chain. What it recognizes is unknown. Healthy Caucasians supplied all donations. This sample is part of a study of identical twins. Broader study findings: Abundant cord blood beta clonotypes carried fewer insertions; memory repertoires showed none. Beta out-of-frame sequences showed weaker excess twin sharing.

V lost 7 bases and J 6 bases, leaving 12 bases between the germline ends. The CDR3 runs 12 residues. The germline gives CDR1 SQVTM, CDR2 ANQGSEA. TCRdb re-called the 5' RACE reads through MiXCR, storing one row per CDR3 protein. This table holds about 920,000 distinct CDR3 sequences, 12% found once. These records were also assigned to another study, of yellow fever vaccine responses in identical twins. That study adds: The authors reported partly convergent, partly personalized vaccine responses in identical twins.

The V and J genes are TRBV29-1 and TRBJ2-2; possible D gene TRBD2, 6 bases. The sample taken for sequencing was PBMCs. The receptor comes from a woman aged 18-35 years in good health. The CDR3 DNA follows: TGCAGCGCCCCCACGGGGGCCGGGGAGCTGTTTTTT. Amino acid sequence: CSAPTGAGELFF.